Listed here are 23 T cell receptor beta chains from one sample, sequenced in a study of cytomegalovirus exposure and HLA in healthy donors. Primers for the PCR totalled 60 Vbeta and 13 Jbeta. The assay was immunoSEQ multiplex PCR, and TCRdb's table has in-frame clones only and misses some. The sample table includes 60,000 to 80,000 clones. Material: PBMCs. The source of these receptors is a man aged 35-49 years in good health and CMV-seronegative.

The genes are TRBV14 and TRBJ2-3; no reliable D call. Germline V gives CDR1 SGHDN, CDR2 FVKESK. The CDR3 length is 14 residues. V shed 7 bases and J shed 0 bases, with 11 bases lying between them. CDR3 loop: CASMRRGSTDTQYF. The DNA of the CDR3 is TGTGCCAGCATGCGGCGCGGCAGCACAGATACGCAGTATTTT.

The CDR3 protein is CASSAGQGGPGELFF. In nucleotides, the CDR3 is TGTGCCAGCAGTGCGGGACAGGGGGGACCCGGGGAGCTGTTTTTT. The chain employs TRBV6-1 and TRBJ2-2; TRBD1 agrees at 11 bases. V lost 4 bases, J lost 6 bases, and 4 bases stayed unmatched. Looked up from germline, CDR1 is MNHNS and CDR2 is SASEGT. There are 15 residues in the CDR3.

The J gene is TRBJ1-2, the V gene TRBV7-2, with D perhaps matching TRBD1 (6 bases). This CDR3 comprises 14 residues. The V gene's germline CDR1 is SGHTA and CDR2 FQGNSA. Trimming took off 3 bases at V and 3 bases at J, with 11 bases between the two ends. For the CDR3, the DNA is TGTGCCAGCAGCTTTCTACAGGGAGACTATGGCTACACCTTC. It translates to CASSFLQGDYGYTF.

The chain couples TRBV6-5 to TRBJ2-7; D is ambiguous. There are 15 residues in the CDR3. The germline CDR1 and CDR2 sequences are MNHEY and SVGAGI. Trimming stripped 5 bases from V and 6 bases from J, with 20 bases between. CDR3 nucleotide sequence: TGTGCCAGCAGTCCCCTCAGTGGAAGAGGTCCCGAGCAGTACTTC. Its translation is CASSPLSGRGPEQYF.

The chain is built from TRBV28 and TRBJ2-1; 7 bases are shared with TRBD2. Looked up from germline, CDR1 is MDHEN and CDR2 is SYDVKM. Trimming took 4 bases from V and 4 from J; bases not matched to a gene: 13. This CDR3 comprises 17 residues. CDR3 in DNA: TGTGCCAGCAGTTCATGGACTAGTTCGGGGCGGTACAATGAGCAGTTCTTC. Translation: CASSSWTSSGRYNEQFF.

V usage is TRBV5-6 and J usage is TRBJ1-1; the D is unclear. Germline loops: CDR1 SGHDT, CDR2 YYEEEE. The CDR3 is 14 residues long. V was pared by 0 bases and J by 1 base, with 7 bases between. CDR3 nucleotide sequence: TGTGCCAGCAGCTTGGGGCTTCCGAACACTGAAGCTTTCTTT. Protein: CASSLGLPNTEAFF.

This rearrangement joins TRBV5-1 to TRBJ2-5; 8 nucleotides agree with TRBD2. Germline CDR1 reads SGHRS; CDR2 reads YFSETQ. V shed 0 bases and J 5 bases; nucleotides not matched to a gene: 15. This CDR3 is built from 18 residues. The CDR3: CASSLDRREGLVFETQYF. CDR3 bases: TGCGCCAGCAGCTTGGATCGTCGGGAGGGCCTCGTTTTTGAGACCCAGTACTTC.

J is TRBJ1-4 and V is TRBV7-2; 7 nucleotides align to TRBD1. J gave up 10 bases and V 3 bases, and 14 bases lay outside the gene matches. CDR1 is SGHTA, CDR2 FQGNSA, per germline. The CDR3 loop spans 16 amino acids. The CDR3 bases are TGTGCCAGCAGCTTGGAACCGGGACAGACGCGTGGAAAACTGTTTTTT. Amino acids: CASSLEPGQTRGKLFF.

The chain recombines TRBV9 with TRBJ1-2; weak D call: TRBD1 (6 bases). This CDR3 region has 14 residues. The germline CDR1 and CDR2 sequences are SGDLS and YYNGEE. V was clipped by 7 bases and J by 1 base, with 14 bases between them. CDR3 DNA: TGTGCCAGCGGCCGGGACACCGGTAACTATGGCTACACCTTC. It specifies CASGRDTGNYGYTF.

The V and J genes are TRBV29-1 and TRBJ2-3, with 12 nucleotides matching TRBD2. V lost 5 bases and J lost 2; bases outside the gene matches: 5. The CDR3 runs to 15 residues. Looked up from germline, CDR1 is SQVTM and CDR2 is ANQGSEA. CDR3 loop: CSVLRLAGDTDTQYF. The CDR3 DNA is TGCAGCGTTCTGAGACTAGCGGGGGACACAGATACGCAGTATTTT.

V is TRBV5-1 and J is TRBJ2-6, with TRBD1 identical over 11 bases. Germline CDR1 SGHRS, CDR2 YFSETQ. The V and J ends lost 5 bases and 0 bases, in that order; junction bases with no gene match: 10. This CDR3 has 19 residues. CDR3 in amino acids: CASSQQPGTGGSGANVLTF. In DNA form, the CDR3 reads TGCGCCAGCAGTCAGCAACCCGGGACAGGGGGCTCTGGGGCCAACGTCCTGACTTTC.

The chain combines TRBV9 with TRBJ2-1; 12 bases agree with TRBD2. Germline CDR1 reads SGDLS; CDR2 reads YYNGEE. The ends lost 4 bases at V and 8 bases at J; junction bases unmatched: 10. CDR3 length: 16 residues. Here the CDR3 reads CASSYSSGRAFDEQFF. CDR3 in DNA: TGTGCCAGCAGCTACTCTAGCGGGAGGGCTTTTGATGAGCAGTTCTTC.

The chain is built from TRBV7-7 and TRBJ1-3; possible D gene TRBD1, 5 bases. There are 14 residues in the CDR3. V was cut by 6 bases and J by 1 base, with 10 bases left in between. Per germline, CDR1 SSHAT and CDR2 FNYEAQ (reference sequence). Written as DNA, the CDR3 is TGTGCCAGCAGTCCGGGGGGGTCTGGAAACACCATATATTTT. It is translated as CASSPGGSGNTIYF.

The V gene is TRBV18, the J gene TRBJ1-1, with D unclear. Per the germline V gene, CDR1 is KGHSH and CDR2 is LQKENI. The CDR3 length is 13 residues. V lost 4 bases to trimming and J lost 2 bases, with 8 bases between them. The CDR3 region is CASSRDSNTEAFF. DNA for the CDR3: TGTGCCAGCTCACGAGATAGTAACACTGAAGCTTTCTTT.

The J gene is TRBJ1-2, the V gene TRBV7-9; a weak D match, TRBD1 (5 bases). Germline CDR1 SEHNR, CDR2 FQNEAQ (reference sequence). V was pared by 3 bases and J by 6 bases, with 8 bases between. This CDR3 has 12 residues. CDR3 amino acids: CASSFARDGYTF. In nucleotides, the CDR3 is TGTGCCAGCAGCTTCGCCAGGGATGGCTACACCTTC.

The chain has TRBV11-2 and TRBJ1-1, with D maybe TRBD1 (5 bases). The germline V and J ends were trimmed by 4 bases and 1 base, with 19 bases remaining between them. Germline values: CDR1 SGHAT, CDR2 FQNNGV. This CDR3 contains 17 residues. The CDR3 nucleotides read TGTGCCAGCAGCTCGCCTCGGGGGTGGCAGGGGAACACTGAAGCTTTCTTT. Amino acids: CASSSPRGWQGNTEAFF. The full variable domain, completed using reference TRBV11-2 and TRBJ1-1, is EAGVAQSPRYKIIEKRQSVAFWCNPISGHATLYWYQQILGQGPKLLIQFQNNGVVDDSQLPKDRFSAERLKGVDSTLKIQPAKLEDSAVYLCASSSPRGWQGNTEAFFGQGTRLTVV.

V and J are TRBV5-6 and TRBJ2-7; no reliable D call. CDR3 size: 11 residues. V was cut by 2 bases and J by 6 bases, with 6 bases left in between. The germline CDR1 and CDR2 sequences are SGHDT and YYEEEE. The CDR3 DNA follows: TGTGCCAGCAGCTTTAGCTCCGAGCAGTACTTC. This codes for CASSFSSEQYF.

This chain connects TRBV28 to TRBJ2-7, with 12 bases matching TRBD2. Germline V CDR1 and CDR2: MDHEN, SYDVKM. The CDR3 length is 16 residues. After removal of 8 bases from V and 3 bases from J, the junction contained 11 bases not matched to a gene. Here the CDR3 reads CASGGRLAGVNYEQYF. In nucleotides, the CDR3 is TGTGCCAGCGGTGGTAGACTAGCGGGAGTTAACTACGAGCAGTACTTC. The full variable domain, its missing parts supplied by reference TRBV28 and TRBJ2-7, is DVKVTQSSRYLVKRTGEKVFLECVQDMDHENMFWYRQDPGLGLRLIYFSYDVKMKEKGDIPEGYSVSREKKERFSLILESASTNQTSMYLCASGGRLAGVNYEQYFGPGTRLTVT.

The CDR3 sequence is CASSRTSGVGNLPHEQFF. CDR3 DNA sequence: TGTGCCAGCAGCCGGACTAGCGGGGTAGGAAACCTTCCCCATGAGCAGTTCTTC. The J gene is TRBJ2-1, the V gene TRBV9, with TRBD2 matching over 12 bases. Germline assignment: CDR1 SGDLS and CDR2 YYNGEE. CDR3 length equals 18 residues. The J segment lost 8 bases and the V segment lost 4 bases, leaving 16 bases of the junction unmatched. Combining the CDR3 with reference TRBV9 and TRBJ2-1 gives the whole variable domain DSGVTQTPKHLITATGQRVTLRCSPRSGDLSVYWYQQSLDQGLQFLIQYYNGEERAKGNILERFSAQQFPDLHSELNLSSLELGDSALYFCASSRTSGVGNLPHEQFFGPGTRLTVL.

The chain has TRBV19 and TRBJ2-6, with D hard to call. Trimming shortened V by 8 bases and J by 0 bases, and 5 bases separated the two germline ends. CDR3 size: 13 residues. The germline V gene encodes CDR1 LNHDA and CDR2 SQIVND (reference sequence). CDR3 sequence (DNA): TGTGCCAGTCGGAGCTCTGGGGCCAACGTCCTGACTTTC. Encoded protein: CASRSSGANVLTF.

The chain links TRBV5-1 to TRBJ1-5; D is possibly TRBD1 (6 bases). Deletions cut 0 bases from V and 4 bases from J, with 11 bases between. This CDR3 is built from 15 residues. CDR1 is SGHRS, CDR2 YFSETQ, per germline. The CDR3 DNA sequence: TGCGCCAGCAGCTTGGGGGACAACCCTAATCAGCCCCAGCATTTT. Translation gives CASSLGDNPNQPQHF.

Details on this clone: The missing conserved phenylalanine or tryptophan at the end of this CDR3 makes a read error likely. The chain recombines TRBV29-1 with TRBJ1-2, with D possibly matching TRBD1 (6 bases). The length of the CDR3 is 12 residues. V was clipped by 4 bases and J by 5 bases, with 11 bases between them. Germline V gene lookup returns CDR1 SQVTM and CDR2 ANQGSEA. The CDR3 DNA sequence: TGCAGCGTTGTTGCAGGGGATTATGGCTACACCCTC. Its protein is CSVVAGDYGYTL.

The V and J genes are TRBV6-5 and TRBJ2-5; TRBD1 agrees at 8 bases. Germline CDR1 and CDR2: MNHEY and SVGAGI. V trimming: 2 bases; J trimming: 4 bases; junction bases outside the gene matches: 6. The CDR3 extends over 15 amino acids. CDR3 amino acids: CASSYGQGARETQYF. The CDR3 bases are TGTGCCAGCAGTTACGGGCAGGGGGCTCGAGAGACCCAGTACTTC.